The text below deals with one TCR beta chain. This clone was seen a few times. Its antigen has not been determined. The record has no base qualities; no much larger clone is one base away. CDR1 and CDR2, looked up from the germline V gene, are SGHDN and FVKESK. The CDR3, cysteine through phenylalanine, is 14 amino acids long. Only the CDR3 DNA stays, 42 bases, in frame from base 1. V is cut back by 1 base and J by 2 bases, with 1 base in the junction unmatched. This specimen comes from a study of beta chain features in type 1 diabetes (dated by TCRdb to 2016 to 2018). With respect to the entire study: Mean age, gender distribution, total cell number and subset yield did not differ between patients and healthy donors. A total of over 90,000,000 sorted cells were examined across all samples, and a strong correlation was observed between cell number per subset and RNA yield. The study compared the TCRB repertoires of sorted circulating CD4+ T cell subsets in recently diagnosed type 1 diabetes patients with those in matched healthy donors. Whereas all 28 donors provided naive and central memory subsets, regulatory and stem cell-like memory subsets were isolated from just 8 patients and about 8 healthy donors. On the study overall, not on this receptor specifically: In all four CD4+ subsets, TCRB CDR3 length was moderately but significantly shorter in type 1 diabetes patients. Naive, central memory and regulatory TCRB repertoires appeared more similar among patients than among healthy donors. Sequencing cDNA rather than genomic DNA could over-represent highly expressing activated cells, although activation and CD3 levels did not differ between groups. At VDJ recombination sites, patients with type 1 diabetes made fewer insertions and deleted more nucleotides, a pattern implying thymic rearrangement abnormalities. Because small numbers of individuals were included in the HLA sub-analyses, any influence of HLA type on TCRB rearrangement was left unresolved. Shorter templates might be favored by PCR, yet because patient and control samples were amplified and corrected together, any such skew would affect both groups equally.

Each donor gave one peripheral blood draw, roughly 120 mL on average, collected into heparinised tubes. A BD FACSAria II was used to sort naive, central memory, regulatory and stem cell-like memory CD4+ T cells with a panel that included CD45RO, CCR7, CD25, CD127, CD95 and CD27. All sorted populations exceeded 98% purity. PBMCs were isolated right away by Lymphoprep density gradient centrifugation and were stained directly, without culture. To minimize batch effects, samples were stained and sorted in pairs, one healthy donor with one patient per experiment. The entire amount of isolated RNA was reverse transcribed using the High Capacity cDNA Reverse Transcription Kit, so the sequenced TCRB transcripts were expressed ones. Deep immunoSEQ sequencing was performed on naive, central memory and regulatory T cell samples, with an average of about 3.6 million total reads per sample. After sorted cells were lysed in RLT buffer, RNA was extracted with DNase-treated RNeasy Micro or Mini kits, with the choice depending on cell number. To prevent cross-contamination, each cell subset was processed individually, whereas patient and healthy donor samples were processed jointly. Using the immunoSEQ multiplex PCR, TCRB sequences were amplified from cDNA into 87-bp fragments spanning the CDR3 region. The amplicons were sequenced using the Illumina HiSeq platform. In the paper's pipeline: PCR bias was computationally corrected using synthetic template baselines, reads within Hamming distance 2 were collapsed, and singletons that could not be merged were discarded. Reads were aligned to IMGT to assign V, D and J genes, CDR3 length, and insertions or deletions at six rearrangement sites. Clonotype counts were normalized to sorted cell number within each subset before computing true diversity and Gini coefficients with the tcR R package. Repertoire sharing was quantified using the overlap coefficient calculated on TCRB nucleotide sequences. Out-of-frame TCRB sequences from naive cells were analyzed as a proxy for the pre-selection repertoire. The source is immuneACCESS, and TCRdb retained only in-frame sequences with V and J called. Part of the clones is not carried over; for the studies checked, unresolved V genes explain less than half of this, and the remainder is unexplained. V and J calls and clone size are copied from that table; D and trimming were computed from the DNA. This sample has 860,000 or so clones in its table, and under 20% of those were observed once. Of the sample, 0.02% to 0.03% falls within the top ten clones.

Recombination joined TRBV14 with TRBJ2-7; 8 bases in the junction line up with TRBD2. The sequenced sample consisted of naive CD4+ T cells from blood. The intended sense of this specimen's cell subset or site label: true naive CD4+ T cells. The source of this sequence is a woman under 30 in good health. The nucleotides are TGTGCCAGCAGCCAAGTAGCGGGACCCTACGAGCAGTACTTC. Its product reads: CASSQVAGPYEQYF.